This TCR beta chain was sequenced for a study of shared clonotypes between healthy human individuals. On the study more broadly: Per donor, three plates held CD4 naive cells, three held CD4 memory, two held CD8 naive and one held CD8 memory.

The study's findings and limits: Donor scarcity curtailed the genetic and exposure-history diversity represented herein.

Germline V gene sequence: CDR1 ENHRY, CDR2 SYGVKD. The CDR3 runs 13 residues. Trimming cost V 6 bases and J 4 bases; bases outside gene matches: 0. The repertoire was sequenced with immunoSEQ multiplex PCR; TCRdb's copy has only in-frame clones and lacks some. The data contain nearly 1 million clones, 60% to 85% of them singletons. Study donors comprised healthy, HIV-negative adults devoid of recent acute infection or vaccination. Comment on this clone: The target antigen is unknown. The same CDR3 arises from other DNA sequences in this sample as well.

The source material was memory CD4+ T cells sorted from blood. The subset: CD45RA-negative fraction. The chain joins TRBV10-3 to TRBJ2-5, with 12 nucleotides matching TRBD2. This TCR was recovered from a man younger than 35 in good health. The CDR3 sequence is CAIRGLAGETQYF. DNA of the CDR3: TGTGCCATCAGGGGACTAGCGGGAGAGACCCAGTACTTC.